These 31 T cell receptor beta chains originate from one sample sequenced in a study of control samples from healthy donors and cancer patients (dated by TCRdb to about 2020). The library came from the immunoSEQ multiplex PCR assay. This immuneACCESS table, as held by TCRdb, lists in-frame sequences with V and J called but not all clones. Of the missing ones, under half trace to an unresolved V gene in checked studies; the others have no known cause. Here the sample has around 30,000 clones; approximately 94% occur a single time. The top ten clones comprise less than 8.5% of the sample. Sequenced input: blood. The receptors were gathered from a man aged 55 to 70 in good health.

The chain recombines TRBV19 with TRBJ1-5; TRBD1 might be the D (5 bases). Germline V gene lookup returns CDR1 LNHDA and CDR2 SQIVND (reference sequence). The length of the CDR3 is 15 residues. Deletions cut 5 bases from V and 0 bases from J, with 11 bases between. The CDR3 reads CASSGGDGSNQPQHF. CDR3 sequence (DNA): TGTGCCAGTAGTGGGGGGGACGGTAGCAATCAGCCCCAGCATTTT.

The chain combines TRBV7-2 with TRBJ1-1, with unresolved D. This CDR3 comprises 15 residues. V was shortened by 8 bases and J by 1 base, with 17 bases between the two germline ends. Germline CDR1 SGHTA, CDR2 FQGNSA. CDR3 bases: TGTGCCAGCGGCCTCGATATGGGCCAGAACACTGAAGCTTTCTTT. Amino acids: CASGLDMGQNTEAFF.

The rearrangement joins TRBV6-5 to TRBJ1-6; 7 positions agree with TRBD1. Germline lookup yields CDR1 MNHEY and CDR2 SVGAGI. J lost 7 bases, V lost 3 bases, and 9 bases had no gene match. This CDR3 comprises 16 residues. CDR3 sequence: CASSYREQGSNSPLHF. CDR3 nucleotides: TGTGCCAGCAGTTATAGGGAACAGGGGTCCAATTCACCCCTCCACTTT.

The chain combines TRBV15 with TRBJ1-5, with D possibly TRBD1 on 5 matching bases. Germline CDR1 and CDR2: LNHNV and YYDKDF (reference sequence). The CDR3 covers 17 residues. The germline V and J ends were trimmed by 0 bases and 9 bases, with 21 bases remaining between them. In DNA, the CDR3 is TGTGCCACCAGCAGAGACCCTACCTCGTTCGACAGAATGCCCCAGCATTTT. Translated, it gives CATSRDPTSFDRMPQHF.

This chain links TRBV11-2 with TRBJ1-1; 8 nucleotides match TRBD1. Losses at the gene ends were 1 base for V and 4 bases for J; bases not matched to a gene: 8. This CDR3 spans 16 amino acids. Germline values: CDR1 SGHAT, CDR2 FQNNGV. The CDR3 DNA reads TGTGCCAGCAGCTTAGTCCGGACAGGGTCAGGCACTGAAGCTTTCTTT. Protein product: CASSLVRTGSGTEAFF. The whole variable domain, filled in from reference TRBV11-2 and TRBJ1-1, reads EAGVAQSPRYKIIEKRQSVAFWCNPISGHATLYWYQQILGQGPKLLIQFQNNGVVDDSQLPKDRFSAERLKGVDSTLKIQPAKLEDSAVYLCASSLVRTGSGTEAFFGQGTRLTVV.

The CDR3 region has the DNA TGTGCCAGCAGCCAAGGACAGGAGAGGAGTGGCTACACCTTC. It specifies CASSQGQERSGYTF. The rearrangement joins TRBV5-4 to TRBJ1-2; TRBD1 agrees at 7 bases. The junction had 10 bases not matched to a gene; V was cut back by 4 bases and J by 7 bases. The CDR3 sequence is 14 residues long. Germline CDR1 is SGHNT and CDR2 is YYREEE (reference sequence).

The chain couples TRBV19 to TRBJ1-3, with D hard to call. Germline CDR1 reads LNHDA; CDR2 reads SQIVND (reference sequence). The CDR3 sequence is 14 residues long. V dropped 8 bases and J dropped 1 base, with 12 bases sitting between them. The CDR3, as DNA: TGTGCCAGTGGACGGGCCGCGTCTGGAAACACCATATATTTT. Residues: CASGRAASGNTIYF.

V usage is TRBV11-2 and J usage is TRBJ1-3; D unclear. The CDR3 extends over 15 amino acids. Germline CDR1 SGHAT, CDR2 FQNNGV. Trimming cost V 7 bases and J 2 bases, with 15 bases left between them. The CDR3 nucleotides are TGTGCCAGCACCATTCATAGGGCTCCTGGAAACACCATATATTTT. Amino acid sequence: CASTIHRAPGNTIYF.

The V call is TRBV2, the J call TRBJ2-2; TRBD1 matches 8 bases. Germline lookup yields CDR1 SNHLY and CDR2 FYNNEI. With V trimmed by 8 bases and J by 2 bases, 1 base remained unmatched. This CDR3 spans 13 amino acids. The CDR3 here is CASGTGNTGELFF. The CDR3 coding sequence is TGTGCCAGCGGGACAGGAAACACCGGGGAGCTGTTTTTT.

The chain has TRBV7-6 and TRBJ2-3; D is unresolved. Germline V gene data show CDR1 as SGHVS and CDR2 as FNYEAQ. The CDR3 has 15 residues. Trimming left V 4 bases short and J 2 bases short, with 13 bases between. CDR3 nucleotide sequence: TGTGCCAGCAGCTCCCGAAGTCCGTACACAGATACGCAGTATTTT. The encoded protein is CASSSRSPYTDTQYF.

This chain joins TRBV18 and TRBJ1-1; D gene ambiguous. This CDR3 spans 13 amino acids. CDR1 is KGHSH, CDR2 LQKENI, per germline. V gave up 4 bases and J gave up 1 base, with 7 bases separating them. CDR3 protein: CASSHDGNTEAFF. The CDR3 nucleotides are TGTGCCAGCTCACACGACGGGAACACTGAAGCTTTCTTT.

The chain joins TRBV18 to TRBJ2-1, with 10 bases fitting TRBD1. The CDR3 contains 15 residues. Germline values: CDR1 KGHSH, CDR2 LQKENI. Trimming removed 3 bases from V and 5 bases from J; junction bases left unmatched: 4. The CDR3 spells CASSPLGTGDNEQFF. DNA for the CDR3: TGTGCCAGCTCACCCCTCGGGACAGGGGACAATGAGCAGTTCTTC.

The rearrangement joins TRBV7-9 to TRBJ1-1, with unresolved D. From germline, CDR1 is SEHNR and CDR2 FQNEAQ (reference sequence). Trimming cost V 2 bases and J 7 bases, with 17 bases left between them. CDR3 length: 15 amino acids. CDR3 nucleotide sequence: TGTGCCAGCAGCTTACTTCCCCGGGCGACCAGTGAAGCTTTCTTT. It encodes CASSLLPRATSEAFF.

This clone was seen a handful of times. The V call is TRBV4-3, the J call TRBJ2-1; 7 bases agree with TRBD2. The CDR3 length is 19 residues. J gave up 0 bases and V 0 bases, and 11 bases lay outside the gene matches. Germline lookup yields CDR1 LGHNA and CDR2 YSLEER. CDR3 nucleotide sequence: TGCGCCAGCAGCCAAGAGACGGCGGGGGATATCAGCTCCTACAATGAGCAGTTCTTC. It translates to CASSQETAGDISSYNEQFF.

The V gene is TRBV4-3, the J gene TRBJ1-4, with D maybe TRBD1 (6 bases). Trimming removed 0 bases at V and 5 bases at J, with 13 bases between. Germline V CDR1 and CDR2: LGHNA, YSLEER. There are 16 residues in the CDR3. The CDR3 DNA reads TGCGCCAGCAGCCAAGAGGGCACAGGGTTAAATGAAAAACTGTTTTTT. Its protein is CASSQEGTGLNEKLFF.

The gene calls are TRBV2 and TRBJ1-1; 7 bases are a match to TRBD1. The CDR3 spans 14 residues. The germline CDR1 and CDR2 sequences are SNHLY and FYNNEI. After removal of 4 bases from V and 4 bases from J, the junction contained 6 bases not matched to a gene. CDR3 nucleotides: TGTGCCAGCAGTGTGACAGGGAAAAGCACTGAAGCTTTCTTT. Amino acids: CASSVTGKSTEAFF.

This rearrangement joins TRBV6-5 to TRBJ1-1; D possibly corresponds to TRBD1 (6 bases). The CDR3 consists of 13 residues. The V gene's germline CDR1 is MNHEY and CDR2 SVGAGI. The V end lost 8 bases, the J end lost 0 bases, and 10 bases lay between the germline ends. CDR3: CASLGQLNTEAFF. The CDR3 nucleotides are TGTGCCAGCCTTGGACAGCTGAACACTGAAGCTTTCTTT.

The gene calls are TRBV13 and TRBJ1-2; unclear D gene. The CDR3 covers 17 residues. V was pared by 3 bases and J by 1 base, with 18 bases between. Germline CDR1 reads PRHDT; CDR2 reads FYEKMQ (reference sequence). CDR3 bases: TGTGCCAGCAGCTTGATCTCAGAACGAGAAATTAACTATGGCTACACCTTC. It is translated as CASSLISEREINYGYTF.

This rearrangement joins TRBV19 to TRBJ2-1; D ambiguous. CDR3 size: 12 residues. The V end was cut by 10 bases, the J end by 11 bases, with 18 bases between. Germline CDR1 LNHDA, CDR2 SQIVND (reference sequence). The CDR3 sequence: CATSDPAGQQFF. The CDR3 bases are TGTGCCACCTCGGACCCCGCCGGGCAGCAGTTCTTC.

This clone was detected once. This rearrangement joins TRBV25-1 to TRBJ1-6, with 9 positions matching TRBD1. The CDR3 consists of 18 residues. Germline V gene lookup returns CDR1 MGHDK and CDR2 SYGVNS. J gave up 8 bases and V 10 bases, and 21 bases lay outside the gene matches. The CDR3 region is CATLRGAPNGQGYSPLHF. In DNA, the CDR3 is TGTGCCACCCTACGGGGAGCTCCGAACGGACAGGGGTATTCACCCCTCCACTTT.

This chain uses TRBV7-9 with TRBJ2-2, with 8 bases fitting TRBD2. The germline V gene encodes CDR1 SEHNR and CDR2 FQNEAQ (reference sequence). The CDR3 has 16 amino acids. V shed 5 bases, J shed 1 base, and the junction held 6 bases outside the gene matches. The chain's CDR3 is CASSPQSGGNTGELFF. The CDR3 bases are TGTGCCAGCAGCCCCCAAAGCGGGGGGAACACCGGGGAGCTGTTTTTT.

This clone occurred a few times. The V gene is TRBV7-9, the J gene TRBJ1-3, with no clear D. Looked up from germline, CDR1 is SEHNR and CDR2 is FQNEAQ (reference sequence). Trimming left V 11 bases short and J 4 bases short, with 15 bases between. CDR3 size: 13 residues. CDR3 in DNA: TGTGCCGGCCTGCAGGCGGGGGGAAACACCATATATTTT. Translation gives CAGLQAGGNTIYF.

The chain joins TRBV12-5 to TRBJ1-2, with TRBD1 matching 7 bases. CDR3 size: 15 residues. Losses at the gene ends were 5 bases for V and 8 bases for J; bases not matched to a gene: 14. Germline V gives CDR1 LGHNT, CDR2 FRNRAP. The CDR3 reads CASGADVVRGQGYTF. CDR3 sequence (DNA): TGTGCTAGTGGTGCCGATGTCGTGAGGGGGCAAGGCTACACCTTC.

J is TRBJ1-2 and V is TRBV2, with 8 bases lining up with TRBD1. In germline, CDR1 is SNHLY, CDR2 FYNNEI. J lost 10 bases, V lost 1 base, and 5 bases had no gene match. This CDR3 spans 13 amino acids. CDR3 protein: CASSEGTGNNYTF. CDR3 bases: TGTGCCAGCAGTGAAGGGACAGGGAATAACTACACCTTC.

The chain recombines TRBV5-1 with TRBJ2-3; 11 bases match TRBD2. The germline gives CDR1 SGHRS, CDR2 YFSETQ. The CDR3 covers 16 residues. The V segment lost 1 base and the J segment 15 bases; nucleotides outside the gene matches: 16. In DNA form, the CDR3 reads TGCGCCAGCAGCTTGAGGGGAACCGGGACTAGCGGTCCCCCTTATTTT. Encoded protein: CASSLRGTGTSGPPYF.

The chain joins TRBV10-2 to TRBJ2-3; 7 bases map to TRBD2. CDR3 length equals 15 residues. Trimming at V came to 6 bases and at J to 3 bases, leaving 9 bases not matched to a gene. CDR1 WSHSY and CDR2 SAAADI come from the germline V gene. CDR3 amino acids: CASSRGEVGTDTQYF. CDR3 DNA sequence: TGCGCCAGCAGCCGGGGGGAGGTGGGGACAGATACGCAGTATTTT.

V usage is TRBV20-1 and J usage is TRBJ1-3; D is uncertain. V lost 3 bases, J lost 4 bases, and 10 bases lay in between. Germline loops: CDR1 DFQATT, CDR2 SNEGSKA (reference sequence). The CDR3 covers 13 residues. CDR3 coding DNA: TGCAGTGCTAGTCGGTCCGGGGGAAACACCATATATTTT. The encoded protein is CSASRSGGNTIYF.

The chain uses TRBV4-1 and TRBJ2-1, with D tentatively TRBD2 (6 bases). Germline V gene sequence: CDR1 MGHRA, CDR2 YSYEKL. The CDR3 has 14 residues. Between the trimmed V and J ends, which lost 5 bases and 5 bases, there was a span of 13 bases. The CDR3 sequence is CASSATRDHNEQFF. In DNA form, the CDR3 reads TGCGCCAGCAGCGCGACTAGGGATCACAATGAGCAGTTCTTC.

The chain is built from TRBV6-5 and TRBJ2-7; TRBD2 aligns across 9 bases. This CDR3 is built from 15 residues. J lost 1 base, V lost 0 bases, and 1 base had no gene match. The germline V gene has CDR1 MNHEY and CDR2 SVGAGI. This CDR3 is CASSYSSGGSYEQYF. The CDR3 DNA is TGTGCCAGCAGTTACTCTAGCGGGGGTTCCTACGAGCAGTACTTC.

The V gene is TRBV12-5, the J gene TRBJ1-2; tentatively, D is TRBD1 (5 bases). CDR3 length: 13 residues. CDR1 is LGHNT and CDR2 is FRNRAP in the germline V gene. V was clipped by 3 bases and J by 6 bases, with 11 bases between them. Here the CDR3 reads CASGFGTENGYTF. In nucleotides, the CDR3 is TGTGCTAGTGGTTTCGGGACGGAGAATGGCTACACCTTC.

CDR3 amino acids: CASMTESNQPQHF. CDR3 sequence (DNA): TGTGCCAGCATGACGGAAAGCAATCAGCCCCAGCATTTT. This rearrangement joins TRBV2 to TRBJ1-5; D call uncertain. V gave up 7 bases and J gave up 1 base, with 8 bases separating them. CDR3 length equals 13 residues. The germline V gene encodes CDR1 SNHLY and CDR2 FYNNEI.